These 18 T cell receptor beta chains share one sample of origin, sequenced in a study of OX40 agonist ivuxolimab in advanced cancers. Some clones are missing from TCRdb's copy, which holds only in-frame ones; the method was immunoSEQ multiplex PCR. This table holds more than 70,000 clones, around 82% found once. This material consisted of CD4+ or CD8+ T cells sorted from blood, taken in a trial of the OX40 agonist ivuxolimab. These receptors all come from an adult with an advanced solid tumor such as melanoma, head and neck, liver or kidney cancer.

This clone was recorded a few times. This chain's CDR3 is CASRYSQGAFF. The CDR3 bases are TGTGCCAGCAGATACAGTCAAGGAGCTTTCTTT. The chain carries TRBV2 and TRBJ1-1; unclear D gene. Germline V gene data show CDR1 as SNHLY and CDR2 as FYNNEI. This CDR3 comprises 11 residues. Trimming left V 6 bases short and J 10 bases short, with 12 bases between.

The V gene is TRBV6-5, the J gene TRBJ1-6, with D maybe TRBD1 (6 bases). V gave up 4 bases and J gave up 10 bases, with 14 bases separating them. The V gene's germline CDR1 is MNHEY and CDR2 SVGAGI. The CDR3 runs to 14 residues. CDR3 in amino acids: CASSSDRDGSPLHF. As DNA, the CDR3 is TGTGCCAGCAGTTCGGACAGAGACGGATCACCCCTCCACTTT.

This clone was recorded only once. The genes are TRBV28 and TRBJ2-1; tentative D call: TRBD2 (6 bases). The CDR3 has 14 amino acids. Germline lookup yields CDR1 MDHEN and CDR2 SYDVKM. V lost 3 bases and J lost 9, with 15 bases in between. The CDR3 sequence is CASSFYGSKAEQFF. The CDR3 DNA reads as TGTGCCAGCAGTTTTTACGGGAGCAAGGCTGAGCAGTTCTTC.

This clone was found once. A read error is possible here, since a much larger clone lies one base away. The CDR3 here is CASSIQETQYF. In DNA form, the CDR3 reads TGTGCCAGCAGCATCCAAGAGACCCAGTACTTC. The chain couples TRBV7-9 to TRBJ2-5; D ambiguous. Trimming took off 5 bases at V and 1 base at J, with 2 bases between the two ends. The germline V gene has CDR1 SEHNR and CDR2 FQNEAQ (reference sequence). This CDR3 spans 11 amino acids.

V usage is TRBV18 and J usage is TRBJ2-2, with D hard to call. Germline CDR1 KGHSH, CDR2 LQKENI. The CDR3 spans 13 residues. V was trimmed by 3 bases and J by 4 bases, leaving 6 bases between them. Written as DNA, the CDR3 is TGTGCCAGCTCACCCGTAAGCACCGGGGAGCTGTTTTTT. It is translated as CASSPVSTGELFF.

The chain recombines TRBV7-8 with TRBJ2-1; perhaps TRBD2 as D (7 bases). V lost 2 bases, J lost 10 bases, and 15 bases lay in between. The CDR3 runs to 14 residues. Looked up from germline, CDR1 is SGHVS and CDR2 is FQNEAQ. The CDR3 loop is CASSLSRGGIEQFF. CDR3 sequence (DNA): TGTGCCAGCAGCTTATCTAGGGGGGGCATCGAGCAGTTCTTC.

The V call is TRBV5-5, the J call TRBJ2-4, with TRBD1 matching 8 bases. This CDR3 comprises 15 residues. Looked up from germline, CDR1 is SGHKS and CDR2 is YYEKEE (reference sequence). V dropped 1 base and J dropped 8; count of bases not matched to a gene: 8. CDR3 region: CASSLWRTGMDIQYF. CDR3 bases: TGTGCCAGCAGCTTGTGGCGGACAGGGATGGACATTCAGTACTTC.

The chain combines TRBV19 with TRBJ1-5; tentative D call: TRBD1 (5 bases). CDR1 is LNHDA, CDR2 SQIVND, per germline (reference sequence). V was pared by 7 bases and J by 7 bases, with 20 bases between. The CDR3 runs to 15 residues. The DNA of the CDR3 is TGTGCCAGTACCGGGGGACGGCCTCATGTACAGCCCCAGCATTTT. Its protein product is CASTGGRPHVQPQHF.

The rearrangement uses TRBV21-1 and TRBJ2-2; TRBD2, the table's D call, was not compared with the DNA. TRBV21-1 is shown as a pseudogene. The CDR3 is made up of 11 amino acids. Here the CDR3 reads CGDSARGELFF. The CDR3 DNA is TGTGGAGATAGCGCGAGGGGGGAGCTGTTTTTT.

The chain uses TRBV19 and TRBJ2-7, with a tentative D call TRBD1 (5 bases). V was pared by 1 base and J by 2 bases, with 9 bases between. The CDR3 consists of 14 residues. Germline V gives CDR1 LNHDA, CDR2 SQIVND (reference sequence). Written as DNA, the CDR3 is TGTGCCAGTAGTATAGGCAGGGATACCTACGAGCAGTACTTC. This codes for CASSIGRDTYEQYF.

This clone was seen a few times. The V gene is TRBV6-6, the J gene TRBJ2-3; D remains ambiguous. This CDR3 comprises 13 residues. CDR1 and CDR2 from the germline V gene are MNHNY and SVGAGI (reference sequence). V was clipped by 6 bases and J by 5 bases, with 12 bases between them. The CDR3 is CASRYPGKDTQYF. The CDR3, as DNA: TGTGCCAGCAGATACCCGGGCAAAGATACGCAGTATTTT.

The CDR3 here is CASSFRGGEQYF. The CDR3 region has the DNA TGTGCCAGCAGTTTCCGCGGCGGCGAGCAGTACTTC. The rearrangement links TRBV28 to TRBJ2-7; D not certain. Germline V CDR1 and CDR2: MDHEN, SYDVKM. V lost 3 bases, J lost 6 bases, and 9 bases lay in between. The length of the CDR3 is 12 residues.

The chain uses TRBV5-1 and TRBJ1-2; perhaps TRBD1 as D (5 bases). The CDR3 totals 13 residues. Trimming cost V 0 bases and J 5 bases, with 8 bases left between them. The germline V gene encodes CDR1 SGHRS and CDR2 YFSETQ. CDR3 in amino acids: CASSLEGSYGYTF. CDR3 coding DNA: TGCGCCAGCAGCTTGGAGGGGAGTTATGGCTACACCTTC.

The chain's CDR3 is CASSLRQEYEQYF. CDR3 sequence (DNA): TGTGCCAGCAGCTTACGACAGGAGTACGAGCAGTACTTC. This sequence joins TRBV7-3 and TRBJ2-7, with D perhaps TRBD1 (6 bases). The germline V gene encodes CDR1 SGHTA and CDR2 FQGTGA. The CDR3 is 13 residues long. Trimming left V 2 bases short and J 4 bases short, with 9 bases between.

The chain has TRBV27 and TRBJ2-2; D is ambiguous. V was pared by 0 bases and J by 3 bases, with 5 bases between. This CDR3 comprises 14 residues. Germline loops: CDR1 MNHEY, CDR2 SMNVEV (reference sequence). The CDR3, as DNA: TGTGCCAGCAGTTTATCGAGTTACACCGGGGAGCTGTTTTTT. This sequence encodes CASSLSSYTGELFF.

The chain carries TRBV18 and TRBJ2-1; D is uncertain. Looked up from germline, CDR1 is KGHSH and CDR2 is LQKENI. This CDR3 region has 13 residues. V lost 3 bases, J lost 5 bases, and 8 bases lay in between. CDR3 sequence (DNA): TGTGCCAGCTCACCGTCCGGTGACAATGAGCAGTTCTTC. It is translated as CASSPSGDNEQFF. Drawing the rest from reference TRBV18 and TRBJ2-1, the complete variable domain is NAGVMQNPRHLVRRRGQEARLRCSPMKGHSHVYWYRQLPEEGLKFMVYLQKENIIDESGMPKERFSAEFPKEGPSILRIQQVVRGDSAAYFCASSPSGDNEQFFGPGTRLTVL.

The chain has TRBV27 and TRBJ2-1, with 10 bases that match TRBD1. The germline gives CDR1 MNHEY, CDR2 SMNVEV (reference sequence). The ends lost 3 bases at V and 9 bases at J; junction bases unmatched: 8. The CDR3 runs 15 residues. This chain's CDR3 is CASSFQGTGETEQFF. For the CDR3, the DNA is TGTGCCAGCAGTTTCCAAGGGACAGGGGAAACTGAGCAGTTCTTC.

This clone was counted a few times. The chain joins TRBV5-1 to TRBJ2-7; TRBD2 is a possible D gene (5 bases). Germline assignment: CDR1 SGHRS and CDR2 YFSETQ. The CDR3 length is 17 residues. V gave up 4 bases and J gave up 4 bases, with 24 bases separating them. Here the CDR3 reads CASSRLSARQQDYEQYF. The CDR3 nucleotides read TGCGCCAGCAGCCGACTTAGCGCCAGGCAGCAGGATTACGAGCAGTACTTC.